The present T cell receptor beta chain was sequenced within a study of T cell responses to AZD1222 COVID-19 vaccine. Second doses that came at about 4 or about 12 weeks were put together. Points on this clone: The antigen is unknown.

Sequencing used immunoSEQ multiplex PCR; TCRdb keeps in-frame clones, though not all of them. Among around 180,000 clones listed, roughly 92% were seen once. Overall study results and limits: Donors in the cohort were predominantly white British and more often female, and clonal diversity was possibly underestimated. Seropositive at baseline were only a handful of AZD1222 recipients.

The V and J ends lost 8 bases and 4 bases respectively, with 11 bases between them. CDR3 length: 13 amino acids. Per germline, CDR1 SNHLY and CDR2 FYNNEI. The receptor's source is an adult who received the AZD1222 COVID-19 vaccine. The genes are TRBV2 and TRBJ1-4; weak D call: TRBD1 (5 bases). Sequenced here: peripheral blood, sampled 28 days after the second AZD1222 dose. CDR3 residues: CASFSGFNEKLFF. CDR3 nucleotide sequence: TGTGCCAGCTTCTCAGGGTTTAATGAAAAACTGTTTTTT.